This entry lists 25 T cell receptor beta chains sequenced from one sample in a study of metastatic and nonmetastatic thyroid tumors. TCRdb recomputed clones from the PCR reads via MiXCR. This repertoire shows 25,000 to 35,000 clones, less than 30% found once; its top ten account for roughly 31%. Thyroid surgery had not been preceded by any treatment in any patient. Source material: blood. Receptor source: a female donor with papillary thyroid cancer or a benign thyroid nodule (not recorded which). Some clones in this sample may be carry-over from other donors' samples.

This clone has more than one count but fewer than ten. Possible read error: a much larger clone is one base away. The chain couples TRBV13 to TRBJ2-7, with 8 bases identical to TRBD1. This CDR3 comprises 14 residues. V was clipped by 4 bases and J by 4 bases; unmatched bases: 6. Germline assignment: CDR1 PRHDT and CDR2 FYEKMQ (reference sequence). The CDR3: CASSSGQGGYEQYF. The CDR3 bases are TGTGCCAGCAGCTCCGGACAGGGAGGTTACGAGCAGTACTTC.

This sequence joins TRBV11-2 and TRBJ2-1; the D gene is possibly TRBD2 (5 bases). V was shortened by 6 bases and J by 2 bases, with 14 bases between the two germline ends. Germline V gives CDR1 SGHAT, CDR2 FQNNGV. The CDR3 length is 15 residues. The CDR3 spells CASSTGRAAYNEQFF. CDR3 sequence (DNA): TGTGCCAGCAGTACTGGGCGGGCGGCCTACAATGAGCAGTTCTTC.

V gene TRBV7-2 combines with J gene TRBJ2-2; D is uncertain. V was cut by 2 bases and J by 8 bases, with 9 bases left in between. The CDR3 length is 13 residues. CDR1 is SGHTA, CDR2 FQGNSA, per germline. For the CDR3, the DNA is TGTGCCAGCAGCTTAAAAGCTCCTGGGGAGCTGTTTTTT. This sequence encodes CASSLKAPGELFF.

The chain uses TRBV7-2 and TRBJ1-2; D gene ambiguous. CDR3 length equals 14 residues. Germline V gene sequence: CDR1 SGHTA, CDR2 FQGNSA. V lost 1 base, J lost 2 bases, and 8 bases lay in between. As DNA, the CDR3 is TGTGCCAGCAGCTTAGGCCCACAAAACTATGGCTACACCTTC. Amino acids: CASSLGPQNYGYTF.

This clone occurred many times. The chain combines TRBV5-6 with TRBJ1-5, with D unclear. There are 15 residues in the CDR3. Germline assignment: CDR1 SGHDT and CDR2 YYEEEE. Trimming shortened V by 0 bases and J by 2 bases, and 9 bases separated the two germline ends. CDR3 sequence (DNA): TGTGCCAGCAGCTTGGGAATGCAGGGCAATCAGCCCCAGCATTTT. It specifies CASSLGMQGNQPQHF.

This chain joins TRBV6-5 and TRBJ2-7; no reliable D call. The CDR3 loop spans 11 amino acids. Germline V CDR1 and CDR2: MNHEY, SVGAGI. V lost 2 bases and J lost 5, with 4 bases in between. CDR3 region: CASSYLDEQYF. The CDR3 nucleotides are TGTGCCAGCAGTTACCTAGACGAGCAGTACTTC.

The chain is built from TRBV2 and TRBJ2-7; 7 bases fit TRBD2. This CDR3 has 18 amino acids. Germline V lookup: CDR1 SNHLY, CDR2 FYNNEI. V shed 6 bases and J 0 bases; nucleotides not matched to a gene: 17. The CDR3 spells CASSANKRAGSSSYEQYF. CDR3 DNA: TGTGCCAGCAGCGCCAACAAGAGAGCGGGGTCGAGCTCCTACGAGCAGTACTTC.

The V and J genes are TRBV20-1 and TRBJ1-2, with D tentatively TRBD1 (5 bases). This CDR3 has 14 residues. Per germline, CDR1 DFQATT and CDR2 SNEGSKA (reference sequence). V gave up 0 bases and J gave up 4 bases, with 12 bases separating them. The CDR3 here is CSARDTRGAYGYTF. The DNA for the CDR3 is TGCAGTGCTAGAGATACAAGGGGAGCCTATGGCTACACCTTC.

Judged by abundance, this clone is medium-sized. The genes are TRBV27 and TRBJ2-1; 9 bases map to TRBD2. Per the germline V gene, CDR1 is MNHEY and CDR2 is SMNVEV (reference sequence). There are 14 residues in the CDR3. Trimming removed 3 bases from V and 8 bases from J; junction bases left unmatched: 5. CDR3 DNA sequence: TGTGCCAGCAGTTTGGTGGGACTAGCCCATGAGCAGTTCTTC. This sequence encodes CASSLVGLAHEQFF.

This clone was seen a few times. The J gene is TRBJ2-1, the V gene TRBV27; 8 bases align to TRBD2. The ends lost 4 bases at V and 9 bases at J; junction bases unmatched: 14. CDR1 and CDR2 (germline): MNHEY, SMNVEV (reference sequence). This CDR3 spans 16 amino acids. The CDR3 sequence: CASSSHSGRSEGEQFF. The CDR3 DNA is TGTGCCAGCAGTTCCCACAGCGGGAGAAGCGAGGGTGAGCAGTTCTTC.

At least ten counts were recorded for this clone. CDR3 sequence reads: CASSPLKGGSYNEQFF. The CDR3, as DNA: TGTGCCAGCAGCCCCCTTAAAGGGGGGTCCTACAATGAGCAGTTCTTC. V and J are TRBV7-2 and TRBJ2-1, with D perhaps given as TRBD1 or TRBD2 (6 bases each). Trimming removed 5 bases from V and 1 base from J, with 15 bases in between. This CDR3 comprises 16 residues. Germline CDR1 SGHTA, CDR2 FQGNSA.

This clone was counted a few times. V and J are TRBV6-1 and TRBJ2-7; TRBD1 might be the D (5 bases). The V and J ends lost 6 bases and 2 bases respectively, with 11 bases between them. The germline V gene has CDR1 MNHNS and CDR2 SASEGT. The CDR3 is 13 amino acids. The CDR3 nucleotides read TGTGCCAGCAGCCAGGGATTTGCCTACGAGCAGTACTTC. It encodes CASSQGFAYEQYF.

This clone was counted a few times. The chain uses TRBV28 and TRBJ2-6; a possible D gene is TRBD1 (6 bases). V was cut by 3 bases and J by 2 bases, with 14 bases left in between. Germline-derived CDR1 and CDR2 are MDHEN and SYDVKM. The CDR3 covers 17 residues. This chain's CDR3 is CASSLNRAGAGANVLTF. The DNA for the CDR3 is TGTGCCAGCAGTTTGAATAGGGCAGGGGCTGGGGCCAACGTCCTGACTTTC.

Many counts were recorded for this clone. J is TRBJ1-1 and V is TRBV5-1; D call uncertain. V was clipped by 4 bases and J by 1 base, with 8 bases between them. The germline gives CDR1 SGHRS, CDR2 YFSETQ. This CDR3 has 13 amino acids. This CDR3 is CASSPLENTEAFF. As DNA, the CDR3 is TGCGCCAGCAGCCCCCTGGAGAACACTGAAGCTTTCTTT.

The gene calls are TRBV7-6 and TRBJ2-1, with D perhaps TRBD1 (5 bases). V was trimmed by 3 bases and J by 0 bases, leaving 9 bases between them. The CDR3 loop spans 15 amino acids. Germline V gene data show CDR1 as SGHVS and CDR2 as FNYEAQ. The chain's CDR3 is CASSFDSSSYNEQFF. CDR3 coding DNA: TGTGCCAGCAGCTTTGACAGCAGCTCCTACAATGAGCAGTTCTTC.

The DNA for the CDR3 is TGTGCCAGCAGTACGCAATCTAGCACAGATACGCAGTATTTT. Translating gives CASSTQSSTDTQYF. The chain combines TRBV13 with TRBJ2-3; D gene unclear. V gave up 6 bases and J gave up 0 bases, with 10 bases separating them. Germline V gene data show CDR1 as PRHDT and CDR2 as FYEKMQ (reference sequence). The CDR3 covers 14 residues. The full variable domain, rest sourced from reference TRBV13 and TRBJ2-3, is AAGVIQSPRHLIKEKRETATLKCYPIPRHDTVYWYQQGPGQDPQFLISFYEKMQSDKGSIPDRFSAQQFSDYHSELNMSSLELGDSALYFCASSTQSSTDTQYFGPGTRLTVL.

This clone has ten or more counts. V gene TRBV11-2 combines with J gene TRBJ2-6; unclear D gene. Trimming cost V 4 bases and J 0 bases, with 10 bases left between them. Germline-derived CDR1 and CDR2 are SGHAT and FQNNGV. This CDR3 spans 16 amino acids. CDR3 nucleotide sequence: TGTGCCAGCAGCTCCCAATCTTACTCTGGGGCCAACGTCCTGACTTTC. Encoded protein: CASSSQSYSGANVLTF.

V gene TRBV6-1 combines with J gene TRBJ2-7, with 10 bases fitting TRBD1. Germline assignment: CDR1 MNHNS and CDR2 SASEGT. Trimming at V came to 7 bases and at J to 5 bases, leaving 14 bases not matched to a gene. The CDR3 covers 16 residues. CDR3 amino acids: CASTSTGGTGDHEQYF. CDR3 DNA sequence: TGTGCCAGCACCTCCACCGGAGGGACAGGGGACCACGAGCAGTACTTC.

This clone was counted ten times or more. The chain recombines TRBV12-3 or TRBV12-4 with TRBJ1-3; 7 positions agree with TRBD1. V lost 3 bases to trimming and J lost 8 bases; unmatched junction nucleotides: 10. The CDR3 has 15 amino acids. CDR3 DNA sequence: TGTGCCAGCAGTTTTAGGGAGGGGGCGGGGGACACCATATATTTT. This translates into CASSFREGAGDTIYF.

This clone was seen a few times. This chain uses TRBV4-1 with TRBJ1-5, with a possible D match to TRBD1 (5 bases). The V end was cut by 1 base, the J end by 5 bases, with 9 bases between. CDR3 size: 14 residues. Germline loops: CDR1 MGHRA, CDR2 YSYEKL. The CDR3 DNA reads TGCGCCAGCAGCCAAGTGCCCAGGGATCAGCCCCAGCATTTT. Translating it yields CASSQVPRDQPQHF.

The chain uses TRBV4-1 and TRBJ2-3; tentative D call: TRBD2 (5 bases). Per the germline V gene, CDR1 is MGHRA and CDR2 is YSYEKL. V lost 1 base and J 3 bases, leaving 14 bases between the germline ends. The CDR3 runs 16 residues. DNA of the CDR3: TGCGCCAGCAGCCAAGTCCGGGGTGACGGTACAGATACGCAGTATTTT. Translation: CASSQVRGDGTDTQYF.

In this sample, this clone turned up a few times. The chain joins TRBV29-1 to TRBJ1-6; no definite D call. Germline V gene data show CDR1 as SQVTM and CDR2 as ANQGSEA. The V end lost 7 bases, the J end lost 0 bases, and 13 bases lay between the germline ends. The CDR3 has 15 residues. The CDR3 region has the DNA TGCAGCGCCCCTGGGTGGAGCTCCTATAATTCACCCCTCCACTTT. It encodes CSAPGWSSYNSPLHF. The full variable domain, in which reference TRBV29-1 and TRBJ1-6 provide the parts outside the CDR3, is SAVISQKPSRDICQRGTSLTIQCQVDSQVTMMFWYRQQPGQSLTLIATANQGSEATYESGFVIDKFPISRPNLTFSTLTVSNMSPEDSSIYLCSAPGWSSYNSPLHFGNGTRLTVT.

Many counts were recorded for this clone. The same CDR3 is also encoded by other DNA sequences in this sample. The chain carries TRBV4-1 and TRBJ1-1, with D unclear. Trimming took 4 bases from V and 8 from J, leaving 14 bases between them. Looked up from germline, CDR1 is MGHRA and CDR2 is YSYEKL. This CDR3 is 13 amino acids long. CDR3: CASSPLLGREAFF. The CDR3 nucleotides are TGCGCCAGCAGCCCGCTGTTGGGCCGAGAAGCTTTCTTT.

This clone was counted ten times or more. The chain is built from TRBV20-1 and TRBJ1-6; a weak D match, TRBD1 (5 bases). Looked up from germline, CDR1 is DFQATT and CDR2 is SNEGSKA (reference sequence). The CDR3 is 13 residues long. The V end was cut by 1 base, the J end by 9 bases, with 10 bases between. CDR3 sequence reads: CSARGQGFSPLHF. The CDR3 DNA is TGCAGTGCTAGAGGTCAGGGTTTTTCACCCCTCCACTTT.

In this sample, this clone turned up many times. The chain recombines TRBV11-2 with TRBJ2-7, with 7 bases aligning to TRBD2. The CDR3 is 13 amino acids. The germline gives CDR1 SGHAT, CDR2 FQNNGV. V was pared by 0 bases and J by 6 bases, with 2 bases of the junction left unmatched. In DNA form, the CDR3 reads TGTGCCAGCAGCTTAGAGGGGGGGTCCGAGCAGTACTTC. Protein: CASSLEGGSEQYF.